This TCR beta chain was identified during a study of CD8 T cells in ankylosing spondylitis. TCRdb itself ran the 5' RACE reads through MiXCR, one entry per CDR3 protein. The top ten hold under 4.5% of the sample, which has 500,000 or so distinct CDR3 sequences, less than 6% seen once. Germline CDR1 is MNHEY and CDR2 is SVGAGI. There are 16 residues in the CDR3. Deletions cut 0 bases from V and 4 bases from J, with 15 bases between. This clonotype was counted at least ten times. Its matching antigen is unknown. Findings of the study overall: Made up of roughly 8 highly homologous variants, a TCR beta motif appeared characteristic of ankylosing spondylitis blood.

Sequenced: blood, either unsorted or a sorted T cell fraction (not recorded which). V is TRBV6-5 and J is TRBJ1-2, with D possibly TRBD1 on 5 matching bases. This TCR derives from a male donor with ankylosing spondylitis. The CDR3 DNA reads TGTGCCAGCAGTTACTCGGGAGCAGGGAGGATCTATGGCTACACCTTC. Translated, it gives CASSYSGAGRIYGYTF.